This TCR beta chain was recorded in a study of CD8+ T cells in alopecia areata. Trimming removed 3 bases from V and 0 bases from J, with 10 bases in between. The CDR3 covers 15 residues. The germline gives CDR1 SGHDN, CDR2 FVKESK. In each case, RNA was isolated and then reverse transcribed into cDNA as the sequencing template. Measured with immunoSEQ multiplex PCR; TCRdb has only the in-frame clones, and not every one. The repertoire consists of about 100,000 clones, with under 60% occurring once and the leading ten covering roughly 25%. The chain links TRBV14 to TRBJ2-3; D uncertain. Material for sequencing was NKG2D-low CD8+ T cells sorted from blood. The TCR sequence derives from a human donor with alopecia areata. The CDR3 reads CASSQAQSSTDTQYF. CDR3 nucleotides: TGTGCCAGCAGCCAGGCCCAATCTAGCACAGATACGCAGTATTTT.